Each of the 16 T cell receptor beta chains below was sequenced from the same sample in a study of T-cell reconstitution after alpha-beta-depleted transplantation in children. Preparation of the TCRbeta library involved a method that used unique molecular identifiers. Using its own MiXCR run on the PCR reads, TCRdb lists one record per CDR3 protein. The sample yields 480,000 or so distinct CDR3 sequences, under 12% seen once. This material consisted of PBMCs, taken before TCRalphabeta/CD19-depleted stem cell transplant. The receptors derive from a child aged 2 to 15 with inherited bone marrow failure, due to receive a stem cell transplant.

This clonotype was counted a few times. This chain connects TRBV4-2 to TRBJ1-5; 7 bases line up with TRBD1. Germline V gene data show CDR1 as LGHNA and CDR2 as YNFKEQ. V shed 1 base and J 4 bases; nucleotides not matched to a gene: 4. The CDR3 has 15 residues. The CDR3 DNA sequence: TGTGCCAGCAGCCAAGTTACGACAGGGAATCAGCCCCAGCATTTT. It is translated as CASSQVTTGNQPQHF.

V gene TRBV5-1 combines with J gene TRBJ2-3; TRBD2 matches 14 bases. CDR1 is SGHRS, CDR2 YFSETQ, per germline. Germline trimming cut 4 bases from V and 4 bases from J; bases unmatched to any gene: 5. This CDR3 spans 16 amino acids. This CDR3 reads CASSLPGLAGADTQYF. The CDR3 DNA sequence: TGCGCCAGCAGCCTTCCGGGACTAGCGGGGGCAGATACGCAGTATTTT.

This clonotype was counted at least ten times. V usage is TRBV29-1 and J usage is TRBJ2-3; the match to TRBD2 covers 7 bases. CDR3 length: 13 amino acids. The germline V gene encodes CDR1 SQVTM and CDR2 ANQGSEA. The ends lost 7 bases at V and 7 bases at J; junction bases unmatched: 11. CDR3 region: CSARSGGRNTQYF. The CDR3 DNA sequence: TGCAGCGCCCGATCGGGAGGTAGGAATACGCAGTATTTT.

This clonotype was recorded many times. DNA for the CDR3: TGTGCCAGCACCGGCCTGGGACAGTCAACCCACGAGCAGTACTTC. Residues: CASTGLGQSTHEQYF. J is TRBJ2-7 and V is TRBV2; 7 positions match TRBD1. Germline CDR1 and CDR2: SNHLY and FYNNEI. The CDR3 sequence is 15 residues long. With 7 bases clipped from V and 5 bases from J, the junction kept 14 bases outside the gene matches.

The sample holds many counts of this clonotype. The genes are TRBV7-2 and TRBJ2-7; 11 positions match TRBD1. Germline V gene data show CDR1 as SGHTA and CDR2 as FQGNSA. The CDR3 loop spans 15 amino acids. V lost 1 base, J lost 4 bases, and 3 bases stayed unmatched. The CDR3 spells CASSLVWDRGYEQYF. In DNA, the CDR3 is TGTGCCAGCAGCTTAGTATGGGACAGGGGGTACGAGCAGTACTTC.

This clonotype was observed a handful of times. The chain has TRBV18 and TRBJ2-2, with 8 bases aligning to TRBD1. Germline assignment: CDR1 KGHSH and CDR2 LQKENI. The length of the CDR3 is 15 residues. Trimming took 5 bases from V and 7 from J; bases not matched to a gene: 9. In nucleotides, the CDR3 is TGTGCCAGCTCATCGAGCAGGGGGCATCTCGGGGAGCTGTTTTTT. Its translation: CASSSSRGHLGELFF.

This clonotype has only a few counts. In nucleotides, the CDR3 is TGTGCCAGCAGTCCCCGTCCCGGGACTAGCGGGAGCGACACAGATACGCAGTATTTT. It encodes CASSPRPGTSGSDTDTQYF. V gene TRBV12-3 or TRBV12-4 combines with J gene TRBJ2-3; 14 nucleotides agree with TRBD2. The V and J ends lost 5 bases and 2 bases, in that order; junction bases with no gene match: 12. The CDR3 has 19 amino acids.

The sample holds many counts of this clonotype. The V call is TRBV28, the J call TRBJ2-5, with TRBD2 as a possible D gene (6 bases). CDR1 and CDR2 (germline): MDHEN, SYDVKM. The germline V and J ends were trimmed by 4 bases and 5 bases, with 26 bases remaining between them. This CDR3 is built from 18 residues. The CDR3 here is CASSSPGEAAYPVETQYF. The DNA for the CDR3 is TGTGCCAGCAGTTCACCCGGGGAGGCCGCCTACCCGGTCGAGACCCAGTACTTC.

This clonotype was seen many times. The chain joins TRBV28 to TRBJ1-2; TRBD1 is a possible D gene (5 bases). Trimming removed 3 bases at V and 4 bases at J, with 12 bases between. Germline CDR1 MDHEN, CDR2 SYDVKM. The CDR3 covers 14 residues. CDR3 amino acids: CASSFSGDLYGYTF. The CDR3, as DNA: TGTGCCAGCAGTTTTTCGGGGGACCTCTATGGCTACACCTTC.

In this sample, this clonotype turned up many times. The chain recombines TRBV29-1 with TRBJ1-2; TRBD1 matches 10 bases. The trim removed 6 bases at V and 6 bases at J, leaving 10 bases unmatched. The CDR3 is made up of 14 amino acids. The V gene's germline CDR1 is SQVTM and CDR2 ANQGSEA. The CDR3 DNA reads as TGCAGCGTGCGAATGGTGGGACAGGGGAATGGCTACACCTTC. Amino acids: CSVRMVGQGNGYTF.

CDR3 bases: TGCAGTGCTCTAAGGAACCCCTCAAACGAGCAGTACTTC. It translates to CSALRNPSNEQYF. The J gene is TRBJ2-7, the V gene TRBV20-1; D remains unclear. The germline V gene has CDR1 DFQATT and CDR2 SNEGSKA (reference sequence). Trimming took 5 bases from V and 5 from J, leaving 16 bases between them. The CDR3 length is 13 residues.

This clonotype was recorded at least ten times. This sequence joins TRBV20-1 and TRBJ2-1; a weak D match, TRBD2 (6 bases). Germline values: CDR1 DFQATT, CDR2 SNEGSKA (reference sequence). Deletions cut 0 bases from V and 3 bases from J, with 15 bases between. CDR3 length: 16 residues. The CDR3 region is CSARDSGLPGYNEQFF. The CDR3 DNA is TGCAGTGCTAGAGATTCGGGACTGCCGGGCTACAATGAGCAGTTCTTC.

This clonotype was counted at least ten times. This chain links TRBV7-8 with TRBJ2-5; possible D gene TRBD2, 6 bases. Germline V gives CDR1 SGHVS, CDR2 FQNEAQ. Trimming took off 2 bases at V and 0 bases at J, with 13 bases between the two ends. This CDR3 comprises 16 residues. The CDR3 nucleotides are TGTGCCAGCAGCTTACTACTAGCCGAGTACCAAGAGACCCAGTACTTC. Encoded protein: CASSLLLAEYQETQYF. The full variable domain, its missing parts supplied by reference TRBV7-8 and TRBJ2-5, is GAGVSQSPRYKVAKRGQDVALRCDPISGHVSLFWYQQALGQGPEFLTYFQNEAQLDKSGLPSDRFFAERPEGSVSTLKIQRTQQEDSAVYLCASSLLLAEYQETQYFGPGTRLLVL.

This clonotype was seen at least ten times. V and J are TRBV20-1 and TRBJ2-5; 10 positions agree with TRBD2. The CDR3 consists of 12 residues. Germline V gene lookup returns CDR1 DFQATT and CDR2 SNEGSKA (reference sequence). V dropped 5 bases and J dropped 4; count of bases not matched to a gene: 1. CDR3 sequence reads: CSALAGGETQYF. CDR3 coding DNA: TGCAGTGCTTTAGCGGGAGGAGAGACCCAGTACTTC.

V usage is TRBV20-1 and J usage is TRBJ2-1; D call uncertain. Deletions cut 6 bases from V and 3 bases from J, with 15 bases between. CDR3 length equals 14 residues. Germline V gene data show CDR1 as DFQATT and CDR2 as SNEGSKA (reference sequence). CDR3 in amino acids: CSATPRRLYNEQFF. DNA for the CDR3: TGCAGTGCGACCCCCCGGCGCCTCTACAATGAGCAGTTCTTC.

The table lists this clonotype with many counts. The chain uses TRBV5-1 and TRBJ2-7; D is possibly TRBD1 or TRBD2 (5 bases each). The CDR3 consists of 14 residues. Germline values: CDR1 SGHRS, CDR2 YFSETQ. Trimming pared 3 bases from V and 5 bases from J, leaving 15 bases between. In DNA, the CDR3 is TGCGCCAGCAGCTCACCAGGTAGGGGAGACGAGCAGTACTTC. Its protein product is CASSSPGRGDEQYF.